Detailed here is one T cell receptor beta chain. Germline CDR1 MGHRA, CDR2 YSYEKL. This CDR3 contains 15 residues. With 1 base removed from V and 4 bases from J, the gap between germline ends came to 11 bases. The sample is drawn from a study of blood T cell repertoires in COVID-19. About the study: Italy, Spain and the United States were the sources of the convalescent and acute COVID-19 samples. T cells, B-cell-depleted T cells, or PBMCs supplied cDNA or gDNA.

Per the authors' pipeline: Amplified reference gene primers provided the basis for estimating nucleated cell counts. TCRdb's copy holds only in-frame clones and misses some; the assay was immunoSEQ multiplex PCR. V, J and clone size reflect that table, while D and trimming were determined from the DNA. The data show about 100,000 clones, around 84% seen once. Sequenced material: peripheral blood. The sequence was obtained from a human donor in a cohort sampled during active COVID-19. The J gene is TRBJ1-5, the V gene TRBV4-1; possibly TRBD1 for D (6 bases). CDR3 sequence reads: CASSQVDRINQPQHF. For the CDR3, the DNA is TGCGCCAGCAGCCAAGTTGACAGGATAAATCAGCCCCAGCATTTT.